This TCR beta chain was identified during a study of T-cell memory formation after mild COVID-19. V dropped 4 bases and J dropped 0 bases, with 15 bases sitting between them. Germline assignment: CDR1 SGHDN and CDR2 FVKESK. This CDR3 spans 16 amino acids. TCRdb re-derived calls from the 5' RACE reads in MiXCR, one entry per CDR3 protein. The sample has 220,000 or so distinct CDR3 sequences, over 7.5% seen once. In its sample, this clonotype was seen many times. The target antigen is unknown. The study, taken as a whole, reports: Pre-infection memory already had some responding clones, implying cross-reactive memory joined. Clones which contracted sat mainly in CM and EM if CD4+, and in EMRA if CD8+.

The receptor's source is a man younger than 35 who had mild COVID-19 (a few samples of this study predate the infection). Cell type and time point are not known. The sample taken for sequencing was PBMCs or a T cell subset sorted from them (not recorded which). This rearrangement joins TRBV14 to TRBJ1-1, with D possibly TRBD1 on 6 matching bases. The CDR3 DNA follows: TGTGCCAGCAGCCCCCTGGTACAGGGTATGAACACTGAAGCTTTCTTT. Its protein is CASSPLVQGMNTEAFF.